A selection of T cell receptor beta chains follows, all from one sample in a study of OX40 agonist ivuxolimab in advanced cancers. Libraries were prepared by immunoSEQ multiplex PCR; TCRdb keeps only in-frame clonotypes and omits some of them. The sample consists of approximately 99,000 clones, roughly 95% of them appearing once. Source: CD4+ or CD8+ T cells sorted from blood, taken in a trial of the OX40 agonist ivuxolimab. All receptors come from an adult with an advanced solid tumor such as melanoma, head and neck, liver or kidney cancer. The CDR3 runs from the conserved cysteine through the conserved F or W. A D gene is named only where the DNA matches it firmly. A clone size is listed for some rows: how often the clone was seen (once, few, many), or a class if it is expanded.

abundance	j_gene	v_gene	d_gene	CDR3aa	CDR3nt
.	TRBJ1-6	TRBV6-6	.	CATLGGAHNSPLHF	TGTGCCACTCTCGGGGGGGCCCATAATTCACCCCTCCACTTT
.	TRBJ2-7	TRBV6-1	TRBD1	CASSSMDRGPYEQYF	TGTGCCAGCAGTTCCATGGACAGGGGGCCCTACGAGCAGTACTTC
.	TRBJ2-7	TRBV5-4	TRBD1	CASSLGQGPSYEQYF	TGTGCCAGCAGCTTGGGACAGGGTCCCTCCTACGAGCAGTACTTC
.	TRBJ2-3	TRBV6-5	TRBD2	CASSWPSGGSDTQYF	TGTGCCAGCAGTTGGCCTAGCGGGGGATCAGATACGCAGTATTTT
once	TRBJ1-5	TRBV7-9	.	CASSKSQTGSNQPQHF	TGTGCCAGCAGCAAGTCGCAGACAGGCAGCAATCAGCCCCAGCATTTT
once	TRBJ2-1	TRBV7-8	.	CASSLVLDEQFF	TGTGCCAGCAGCTTAGTTCTAGATGAGCAGTTCTTC
.	TRBJ2-3	TRBV7-2	TRBD2	CASSLASGSGDTQYF	TGTGCCAGCAGCTTAGCAAGCGGGAGCGGGGATACGCAGTATTTT
few	TRBJ2-1	TRBV4-1	.	CASSLGSALNSYNEQFF	TGCGCCAGCAGCCTTGGCTCGGCCTTGAACTCCTACAATGAGCAGTTCTTC
.	TRBJ1-1	TRBV4-1	.	CASSQGPGNTEAFF	TGCGCCAGCAGCCAAGGTCCGGGAAACACTGAAGCTTTCTTT
.	TRBJ2-3	TRBV29-1	TRBD2	CSVVGVGATSGGYTSTDTQYF	TGCAGCGTTGTGGGGGTGGGGGCGACTAGCGGGGGTTATACTAGCACAGATACGCAGTATTTT
.	TRBJ2-7	TRBV7-9	TRBD2	CASSLSPPLAGVEQYF	TGTGCCAGCAGCTTGAGCCCCCCCCTAGCGGGGGTAGAGCAGTACTTC
.	TRBJ2-2	TRBV29-1	.	CSGGPNTGELFF	TGCAGCGGGGGACCGAACACCGGGGAGCTGTTTTTT
.	TRBJ2-1	TRBV27	.	CASSLEGGGYNEQFF	TGTGCCAGCAGTTTGGAGGGGGGGGGCTACAATGAGCAGTTCTTC
.	TRBJ2-2	TRBV6-1	.	CASSELTSIETGELFF	TGTGCCAGCAGTGAACTGACTAGTATCGAGACCGGGGAGCTGTTTTTT
.	TRBJ2-1	TRBV10-3	TRBD2	CAISPGLNNEQFF	TGTGCCATCAGCCCGGGACTAAATAATGAGCAGTTCTTC